The 16 T cell receptor beta chains listed next were all sequenced from one sample in a study of blood T cell repertoires in COVID-19. Profiling relied on immunoSEQ multiplex PCR, and the TCRdb table lists in-frame clones only, not all of them. The sample has 110,000 or so clones, roughly 79% seen once. The sample taken for sequencing was peripheral blood. Receptors originate from an elderly man with acute or convalescent COVID-19.

J is TRBJ1-6 and V is TRBV9; D is unclear. Trimming removed 2 bases at V and 7 bases at J, with 10 bases between. The CDR3 contains 14 residues. The V gene's germline CDR1 is SGDLS and CDR2 YYNGEE. The CDR3 bases are TGTGCCAGCAGCGTCGACGGAGAGAATTCACCCCTCCACTTT. Its translation: CASSVDGENSPLHF.

The rearrangement joins TRBV5-1 to TRBJ1-2; 7 bases are a match to TRBD1. Trimming took 0 bases from V and 12 from J; bases not matched to a gene: 14. Per germline, CDR1 SGHRS and CDR2 YFSETQ. This CDR3 comprises 15 residues. This CDR3 is CASSLELGQATLNTF. DNA for the CDR3: TGCGCCAGCAGCTTGGAACTCGGACAGGCTACACTCAACACCTTC.

The chain is built from TRBV28 and TRBJ1-2; D is unclear. Germline values: CDR1 MDHEN, CDR2 SYDVKM. The V and J ends lost 4 bases and 0 bases respectively, with 12 bases between them. This CDR3 has 15 amino acids. CDR3 region: CASSSFMRANYGYTF. For the CDR3, the DNA is TGTGCCAGCAGTTCTTTTATGAGAGCTAACTATGGCTACACCTTC.

The rearrangement links TRBV7-9 to TRBJ2-1; D is possibly TRBD1 (5 bases). V lost 1 base and J 7 bases, leaving 14 bases between the germline ends. Germline CDR1 reads SEHNR; CDR2 reads FQNEAQ (reference sequence). This CDR3 has 15 amino acids. The CDR3 nucleotides read TGTGCCAGCAGCTTAGGGACACCCTCGCGAAATGAGCAGTTCTTC. Amino acid sequence: CASSLGTPSRNEQFF.

The gene calls are TRBV7-9 and TRBJ2-7; possibly TRBD1 for D (5 bases). The V end lost 1 base, the J end lost 7 bases, and 8 bases lay between the germline ends. Germline V gene sequence: CDR1 SEHNR, CDR2 FQNEAQ (reference sequence). This CDR3 region has 12 residues. The chain's CDR3 is CASSLDRNEQYF. The CDR3 nucleotides read TGTGCCAGCAGCTTAGACAGGAATGAGCAGTACTTC.

The V call is TRBV4-3, the J call TRBJ2-7; 11 positions agree with TRBD1. The CDR3 has 18 residues. V lost 3 bases and J lost 6; bases outside the gene matches: 16. Germline-derived CDR1 and CDR2 are LGHNA and YSLEER. The chain's CDR3 is CASSHFPPGTGGLVEQYF. In DNA form, the CDR3 reads TGCGCCAGCAGCCACTTCCCCCCCGGGACAGGGGGATTGGTCGAGCAGTACTTC.

V is TRBV7-3 and J is TRBJ1-2; TRBD1 aligns across 7 bases. V shed 5 bases, J shed 3 bases, and the junction held 3 bases outside the gene matches. Germline loops: CDR1 SGHTA, CDR2 FQGTGA. This CDR3 contains 13 residues. The CDR3 is CASSPTGDYGYTF. The DNA for the CDR3 is TGTGCCAGCAGCCCTACAGGGGACTATGGCTACACCTTC.

The chain carries TRBV19 and TRBJ1-4, with a tentative D call TRBD1 (5 bases). CDR3 size: 14 residues. Germline CDR1 LNHDA, CDR2 SQIVND (reference sequence). Between the trimmed V and J ends, which lost 5 bases and 7 bases, there was a span of 14 bases. The CDR3 is CASSSRVGPEKLFF. The CDR3 coding sequence is TGTGCCAGTAGTTCCAGGGTCGGCCCTGAAAAACTGTTTTTT.

This sequence joins TRBV7-2 and TRBJ2-7; 8 bases line up with TRBD1. Germline V lookup: CDR1 SGHTA, CDR2 FQGNSA. V was pared by 4 bases and J by 6 bases, with 11 bases of the junction left unmatched. CDR3 length equals 15 residues. CDR3 sequence: CASSSADRAIFEQYF. CDR3 bases: TGTGCCAGCAGCTCGGCGGACAGGGCAATATTCGAGCAGTACTTC.

The V and J genes are TRBV10-3 and TRBJ1-1; D not resolved. V lost 7 bases and J 6 bases, leaving 15 bases between the germline ends. The CDR3 has 13 residues. Per germline, CDR1 ENHRY and CDR2 SYGVKD. CDR3 sequence reads: CAITNTAGAEAFF. The CDR3 DNA reads TGTGCCATCACCAATACCGCGGGCGCTGAAGCTTTCTTT.

The V call is TRBV7-9, the J call TRBJ1-6; TRBD1 matches at 8 bases. This CDR3 has 16 residues. V dropped 7 bases and J dropped 10; count of bases not matched to a gene: 15. Germline V gives CDR1 SEHNR, CDR2 FQNEAQ (reference sequence). CDR3 sequence: CASKGQGAAVGSPLHF. CDR3 coding DNA: TGTGCCAGCAAGGGCCAGGGGGCCGCCGTAGGATCACCCCTCCACTTT.

This chain uses TRBV5-1 with TRBJ1-3; TRBD1 is a possible D gene (6 bases). With 2 bases removed from V and 3 bases from J, the gap between germline ends came to 9 bases. Germline V gives CDR1 SGHRS, CDR2 YFSETQ. This CDR3 has 14 amino acids. The CDR3 is CASSFTGFGNTIYF. The DNA of the CDR3 is TGCGCCAGCAGCTTTACAGGGTTTGGAAACACCATATATTTT.

The chain combines TRBV23-1 with TRBJ2-7; D gene uncertain. TRBV23-1 is flagged as an ORF with uncertain function. Trimming removed 0 bases from V and 1 base from J, with 19 bases in between. CDR3 length: 18 amino acids. The CDR3 DNA reads as TGCGCCAGCAGTCAATCTGACCGCCATTTCAAGAGGTCCTACGAGCAGTACTTC. Translated, it gives CASSQSDRHFKRSYEQYF.

The chain uses TRBV5-1 and TRBJ1-2; 10 bases fit TRBD1. Trimming at V came to 3 bases and at J to 5 bases, leaving 4 bases not matched to a gene. CDR1 and CDR2 (germline): SGHRS, YFSETQ. CDR3 length equals 14 residues. Written as DNA, the CDR3 is TGCGCCAGCAGCTGGGACAGGGGCGATTATGGCTACACCTTC. Translating it yields CASSWDRGDYGYTF.

V usage is TRBV6-4 and J usage is TRBJ1-2, with a tentative D call TRBD1 (6 bases). The V gene's germline CDR1 is MRHNA and CDR2 SNTAGT. Trimming stripped 2 bases from V and 4 bases from J, with 11 bases between. The CDR3 loop spans 14 amino acids. CDR3 sequence reads: CASSDPSRGYGYTF. The CDR3 DNA sequence: TGTGCCAGCAGTGACCCGTCCAGGGGCTATGGCTACACCTTC.

The V gene is TRBV5-1, the J gene TRBJ2-6; 7 bases agree with TRBD1. The J segment lost 0 bases and the V segment lost 4 bases, leaving 4 bases of the junction unmatched. This CDR3 region has 16 residues. CDR1 SGHRS and CDR2 YFSETQ come from the germline V gene. Here the CDR3 reads CASSRQGSSGANVLTF. The CDR3 nucleotides are TGCGCCAGCAGCCGACAGGGAAGCTCTGGGGCCAACGTCCTGACTTTC.